The subject of this entry is one TCR beta chain. Its specificity is not known. It was 80,000 to 100,000 TCR templates that were assayed per sample. Sequencing was performed with immunoSEQ multiplex PCR; in TCRdb, only in-frame clones are kept and a portion is missing. The sample lists fewer than 65,000 clones; over 90% were seen once. This entry comes from a study of siplizumab effects on memory and regulatory T cells. Overall study findings and caveats: Suppressive capability of dividing Tregs from siplizumab cultures went unverified. Alloreactive sequences from unstimulated CD4+ memory cells fell significantly with siplizumab.

CDR3 length: 15 residues. The V end was cut by 0 bases, the J end by 4 bases, with 10 bases between. Germline V gives CDR1 SGHDT, CDR2 YYEEEE. Sequencing was performed on CD8+ T cells sorted from blood. The receptor was derived from a human donor in good health. The genes are TRBV5-6 and TRBJ2-2; the D gene is possibly TRBD2 (6 bases). Here the CDR3 reads CASSLGFGSTGELFF. The DNA of the CDR3 is TGTGCCAGCAGCTTGGGATTCGGGAGCACCGGGGAGCTGTTTTTT.